What follows is one T cell receptor (beta chain) and its context. Its cognate antigen is unknown. The entry originates in a study of radiation and T cells in renal cell carcinoma. The table came from immunoSEQ multiplex PCR; TCRdb's copy has only in-frame clones and leaves some out. The table shows 30,000 to 40,000 clones, with approximately 84% occurring only once. Study-wide points: From baseline, blood top tumor clonotypes peaked at 2 weeks post-radiation.

Time point here: blood 4 weeks post-SBRT, at nephrectomy. Regarding treatment: 15 Gy SBRT to primary tumor, nephrectomy 4 weeks later. Nephrectomy followed 15 Gy stereotactic body radiation by 4 weeks. From germline, CDR1 is LGHNA and CDR2 YSLEER. Trimming cost V 3 bases and J 3 bases; bases outside gene matches: 11. The CDR3 is made up of 16 amino acids. The receptor was isolated from a man aged 55 to 70 with renal cell carcinoma. Source: blood, taken from a patient whose treatment included radiotherapy and nephrectomy. This chain uses TRBV4-3 with TRBJ2-7, with 7 positions matching TRBD2. This CDR3 is CASSHAVGGGGYEQYF. The DNA of the CDR3 is TGCGCCAGCAGCCACGCCGTGGGGGGGGGAGGCTACGAGCAGTACTTC.